In its sample, the clone carrying this T cell receptor beta chain was seen many times. The sample carries other DNA sequences with the same CDR3. This sample was included in a study of blood T cell repertoires in COVID-19. In the study overall: Italy, Spain and the United States were the sources of the convalescent and acute COVID-19 samples. PBMCs, B-cell-depleted T cells, or T cells were the source of the cDNA or gDNA that made up the material.

Methods used by the authors: For nucleated cells, counts were estimated from reference gene primer amplification. Measured with immunoSEQ multiplex PCR; TCRdb has only the in-frame clones, and not every one. D and trimming were read from the DNA, whereas the V and J calls and clone size are those reported in that table. In the table there are fewer than 300,000 clones, around nine tenths of which are singletons. Sequences were obtained from peripheral blood. This TCR was sampled from a man in his forties who had recovered from COVID-19.

The CDR3 nucleotides read TGTGCCAGCTCACTCATAAGCGGAAACACCATATATTTT. Translated: CASSLISGNTIYF. This chain connects TRBV18 to TRBJ1-3; D ambiguous. The CDR3 runs 13 residues. The V end was cut by 4 bases, the J end by 4 bases, with 8 bases between. Germline CDR1 is KGHSH and CDR2 is LQKENI.